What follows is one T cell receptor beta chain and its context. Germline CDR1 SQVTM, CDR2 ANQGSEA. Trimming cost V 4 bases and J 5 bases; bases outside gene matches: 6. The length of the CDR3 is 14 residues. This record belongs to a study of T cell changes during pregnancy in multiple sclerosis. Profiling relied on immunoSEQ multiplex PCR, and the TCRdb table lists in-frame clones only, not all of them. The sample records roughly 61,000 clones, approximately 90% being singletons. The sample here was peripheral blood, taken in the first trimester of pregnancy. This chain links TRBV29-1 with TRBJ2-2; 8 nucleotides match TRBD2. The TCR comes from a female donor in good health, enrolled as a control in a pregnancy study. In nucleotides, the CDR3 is TGCAGCGTTGCGGCGGGGGGAAATACCGGGGAGCTGTTTTTT. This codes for CSVAAGGNTGELFF.